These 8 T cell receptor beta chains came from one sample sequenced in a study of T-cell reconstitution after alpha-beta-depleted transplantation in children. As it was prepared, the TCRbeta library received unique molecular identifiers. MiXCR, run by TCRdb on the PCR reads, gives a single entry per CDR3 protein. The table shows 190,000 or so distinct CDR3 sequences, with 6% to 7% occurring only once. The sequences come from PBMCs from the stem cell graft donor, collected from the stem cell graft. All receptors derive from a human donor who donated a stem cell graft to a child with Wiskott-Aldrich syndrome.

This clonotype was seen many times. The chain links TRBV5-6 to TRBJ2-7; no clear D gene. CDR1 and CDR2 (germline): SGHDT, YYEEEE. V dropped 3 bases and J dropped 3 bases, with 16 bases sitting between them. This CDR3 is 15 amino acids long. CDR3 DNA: TGTGCCAGCAGCTCACTCCCTGACAAGGACTACGAGCAGTACTTC. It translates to CASSSLPDKDYEQYF. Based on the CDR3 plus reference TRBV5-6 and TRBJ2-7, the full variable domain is DAGVTQSPTHLIKTRGQQVTLRCSPKSGHDTVSWYQQALGQGPQFIFQYYEEEERQRGNFPDRFSGHQFPNYSSELNVNALLLGDSALYLCASSSLPDKDYEQYFGPGTRLTVT.

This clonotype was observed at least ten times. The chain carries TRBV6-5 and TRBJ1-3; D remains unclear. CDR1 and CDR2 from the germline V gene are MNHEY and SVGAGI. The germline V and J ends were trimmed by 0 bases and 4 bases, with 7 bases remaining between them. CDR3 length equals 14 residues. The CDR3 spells CASSYSSRGNTIYF. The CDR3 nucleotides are TGTGCCAGCAGTTACTCGTCCCGGGGAAACACCATATATTTT.

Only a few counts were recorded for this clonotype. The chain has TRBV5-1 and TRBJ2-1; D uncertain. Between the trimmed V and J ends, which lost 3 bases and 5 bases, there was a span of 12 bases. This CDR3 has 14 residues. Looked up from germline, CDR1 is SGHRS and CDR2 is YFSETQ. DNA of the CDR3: TGCGCCAGCAGCTCCCTGACTGGGGACAATGAGCAGTTCTTC. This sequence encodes CASSSLTGDNEQFF.

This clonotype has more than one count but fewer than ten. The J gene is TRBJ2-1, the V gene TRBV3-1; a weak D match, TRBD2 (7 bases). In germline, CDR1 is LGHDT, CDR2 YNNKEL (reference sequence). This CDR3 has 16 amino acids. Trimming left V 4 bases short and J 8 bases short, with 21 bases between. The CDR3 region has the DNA TGTGCCAGCAGCCCGCTAGACGGGGGGCGGATCGATGAGCAGTTCTTC. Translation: CASSPLDGGRIDEQFF.

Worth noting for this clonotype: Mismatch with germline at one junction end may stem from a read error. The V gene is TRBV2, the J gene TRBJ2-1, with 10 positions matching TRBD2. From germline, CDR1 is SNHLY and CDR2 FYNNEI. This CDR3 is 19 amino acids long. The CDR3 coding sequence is TGTACCAGCAGTGGACCGGGACTAGCGAACACCAACTCCTACAATGAGCAGTTCTTC. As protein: CTSSGPGLANTNSYNEQFF.

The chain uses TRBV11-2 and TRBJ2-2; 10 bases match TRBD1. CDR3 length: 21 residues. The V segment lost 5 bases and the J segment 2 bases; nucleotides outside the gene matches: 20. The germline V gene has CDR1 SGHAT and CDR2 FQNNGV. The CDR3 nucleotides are TGTGCCAGCAGCCGGATTGTTAGCCCGGGACAGGGGTCGGGAAACACCGGGGAGCTGTTTTTT. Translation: CASSRIVSPGQGSGNTGELFF.

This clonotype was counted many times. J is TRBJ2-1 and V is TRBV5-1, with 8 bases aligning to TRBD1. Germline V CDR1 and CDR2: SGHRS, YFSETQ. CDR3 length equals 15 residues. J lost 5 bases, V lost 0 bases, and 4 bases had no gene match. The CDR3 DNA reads TGCGCCAGCAGCTTGGCCCCGACAGGGGACAATGAGCAGTTCTTC. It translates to CASSLAPTGDNEQFF.

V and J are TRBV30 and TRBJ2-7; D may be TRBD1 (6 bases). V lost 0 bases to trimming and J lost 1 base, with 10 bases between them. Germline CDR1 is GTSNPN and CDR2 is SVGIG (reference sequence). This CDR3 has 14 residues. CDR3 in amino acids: CAWSVQGRSYEQYF. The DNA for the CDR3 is TGTGCCTGGAGTGTACAGGGAAGGTCCTACGAGCAGTACTTC.